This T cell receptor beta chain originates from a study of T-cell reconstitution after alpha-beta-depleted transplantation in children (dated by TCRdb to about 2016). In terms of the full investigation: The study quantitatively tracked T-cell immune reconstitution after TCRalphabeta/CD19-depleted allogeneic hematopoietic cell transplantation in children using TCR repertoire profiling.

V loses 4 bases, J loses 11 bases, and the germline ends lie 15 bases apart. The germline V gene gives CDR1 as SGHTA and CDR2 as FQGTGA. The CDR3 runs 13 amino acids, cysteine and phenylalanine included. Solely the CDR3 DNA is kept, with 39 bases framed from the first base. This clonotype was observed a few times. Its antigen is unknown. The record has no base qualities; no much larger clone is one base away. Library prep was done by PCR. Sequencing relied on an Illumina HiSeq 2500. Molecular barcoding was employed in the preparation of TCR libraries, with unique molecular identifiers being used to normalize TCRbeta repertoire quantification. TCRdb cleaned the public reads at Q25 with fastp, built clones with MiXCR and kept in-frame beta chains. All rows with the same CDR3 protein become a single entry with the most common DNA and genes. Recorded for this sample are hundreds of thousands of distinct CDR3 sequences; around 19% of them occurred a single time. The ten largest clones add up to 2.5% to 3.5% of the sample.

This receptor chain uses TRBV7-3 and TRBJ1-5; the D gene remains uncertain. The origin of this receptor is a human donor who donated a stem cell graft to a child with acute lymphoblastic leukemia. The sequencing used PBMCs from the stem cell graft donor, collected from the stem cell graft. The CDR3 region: CASSSGVGQAQHF. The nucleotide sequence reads TGTGCCAGCAGCTCCGGGGTTGGGCAAGCCCAGCATTTT.